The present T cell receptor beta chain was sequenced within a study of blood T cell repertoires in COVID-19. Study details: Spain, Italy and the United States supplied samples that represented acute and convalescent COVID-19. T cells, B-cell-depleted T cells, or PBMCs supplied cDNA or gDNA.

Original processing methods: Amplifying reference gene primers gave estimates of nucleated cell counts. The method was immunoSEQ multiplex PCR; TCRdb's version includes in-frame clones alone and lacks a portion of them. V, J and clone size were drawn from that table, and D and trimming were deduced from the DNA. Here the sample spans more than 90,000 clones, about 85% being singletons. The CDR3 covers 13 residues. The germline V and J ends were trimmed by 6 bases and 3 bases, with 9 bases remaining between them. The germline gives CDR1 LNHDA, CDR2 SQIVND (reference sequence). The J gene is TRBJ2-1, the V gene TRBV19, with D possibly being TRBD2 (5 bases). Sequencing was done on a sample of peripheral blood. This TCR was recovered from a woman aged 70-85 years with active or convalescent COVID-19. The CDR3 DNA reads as TGTGCCAGTAGGCAGCGGATCTACAATGAGCAGTTCTTC. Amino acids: CASRQRIYNEQFF.